This TCR beta chain comes out of a study of blood T cell repertoires in COVID-19. Study-level background: Italy, Spain and the United States were the sources of the convalescent and acute COVID-19 samples. T cells, B-cell-depleted T cells, or PBMCs supplied cDNA or gDNA.

Trimming cost V 5 bases and J 6 bases, with 15 bases left between them. From germline, CDR1 is SGHRS and CDR2 YFSETQ. The CDR3 has 14 residues. Seattle's cohort entered during active infection and was followed longitudinally. Method: immunoSEQ multiplex PCR; TCRdb's copy keeps in-frame clones and lacks some. Of some 400,000 clones in the sample, around 87% were seen once. Sequences were obtained from peripheral blood. The chain links TRBV5-1 to TRBJ1-5; D perhaps matches TRBD1 (6 bases). The clonotype comes from a woman in her sixties with COVID-19, enrolled during active disease. As DNA, the CDR3 is TGCGCCAGCAGTCCCAAAGGGGGGGTTCAGCCCCAGCATTTT. Translation gives CASSPKGGVQPQHF. The variable domain in full, with the rest retrieved from reference TRBV5-1 and TRBJ1-5, is KAGVTQTPRYLIKTRGQQVTLSCSPISGHRSVSWYQQTPGQGLQFLFEYFSETQRNKGNFPGRFSGRQFSNSRSEMNVSTLELGDSALYLCASSPKGGVQPQHFGDGTRLSIL.